Reported below is one T cell receptor beta chain. This specimen belongs to a study of blood T cell repertoires in COVID-19. Whole-study context: Sources were T cells, B-cell-depleted T cells, or PBMCs; the material itself was cDNA or gDNA.

Authors' data handling: Counts of nucleated cells, estimated from reference gene primer amplification, were obtained. Only in-frame clones appear in the TCRdb table, and some are missing; sequencing was by immunoSEQ multiplex PCR. D and trimming were read from the DNA, whereas the V and J calls and clone size are those reported in that table. The sample lists about 36,000 clones; 65% to 80% were seen once. The length of the CDR3 is 18 residues. CDR1 and CDR2 (germline): SGHNT, YENEEA. V was pared by 4 bases and J by 2 bases, with 7 bases of the junction left unmatched. V and J are TRBV11-3 and TRBJ2-3, with 15 positions matching TRBD2. Source material: peripheral blood. The clonotype was recovered from a man between 60 and 75 years old with active COVID-19. CDR3 residues: CASSSGTSGRSNTDTQYF. The CDR3 bases are TGTGCCAGCAGCTCCGGGACTAGCGGGAGGTCGAACACAGATACGCAGTATTTT.